One and the same sample provided the 9 T cell receptor beta chains below, sequenced in a study of blood T cell repertoires in COVID-19. Libraries were prepared by immunoSEQ multiplex PCR; TCRdb keeps only in-frame clonotypes and omits some of them. The profile shows around 140,000 clones, approximately 87% of them singletons. Sequenced sample: peripheral blood. The receptors were gathered from a woman aged 50 to 65 with active or convalescent COVID-19.

The CDR3 DNA sequence: TGTGCCAGTCCCCGAGGGGGGGATTCTAACTATGGCTACACCTTC. Translated, it gives CASPRGGDSNYGYTF. This chain joins TRBV19 and TRBJ1-2; the D gene is possibly TRBD1 (6 bases). The germline CDR1 and CDR2 sequences are LNHDA and SQIVND (reference sequence). CDR3 length equals 15 residues. Deletions cut 8 bases from V and 0 bases from J, with 16 bases between.

This clone has just a few counts. The chain joins TRBV6-1 to TRBJ1-1, with TRBD1 matching over 7 bases. Germline V gives CDR1 MNHNS, CDR2 SASEGT. There are 16 residues in the CDR3. V trimming: 1 base; J trimming: 1 base; junction bases outside the gene matches: 6. CDR3 DNA: TGTGCCAGCAGTGAAGAGTCGGCAGGGGGGAACACTGAAGCTTTCTTT. Amino acid sequence: CASSEESAGGNTEAFF.

V is TRBV27 and J is TRBJ2-7; TRBD1 is a possible D gene (7 bases). This CDR3 is built from 15 residues. The germline V gene has CDR1 MNHEY and CDR2 SMNVEV (reference sequence). With 5 bases removed from V and 3 bases from J, the gap between germline ends came to 17 bases. The CDR3 spells CASSQTGAGFYEQYF. CDR3 in DNA: TGTGCCAGCAGTCAAACAGGGGCGGGGTTCTACGAGCAGTACTTC.

J is TRBJ1-6 and V is TRBV4-1; 9 positions agree with TRBD1. Trimming removed 5 bases from V and 9 bases from J; junction bases left unmatched: 11. This CDR3 has 16 residues. The germline gives CDR1 MGHRA, CDR2 YSYEKL. The CDR3 loop reads CASSALLGQGISPLHF. The DNA of the CDR3 is TGCGCCAGCAGCGCCCTCCTGGGACAGGGAATTTCACCCCTCCACTTT.

This rearrangement joins TRBV29-1 to TRBJ1-1, with 7 bases fitting TRBD1. In germline, CDR1 is SQVTM, CDR2 ANQGSEA. The CDR3 consists of 12 residues. Unmatched junction bases numbered 6, after V lost 7 bases and J lost 4 bases. Here the CDR3 reads CSGDREITEAFF. The CDR3 DNA reads as TGCAGCGGCGACAGGGAGATCACTGAAGCTTTCTTT.

The V gene is TRBV28, the J gene TRBJ1-1; 7 bases are shared with TRBD1. CDR3 length: 14 residues. Germline-derived CDR1 and CDR2 are MDHEN and SYDVKM. Trimming at V came to 8 bases and at J to 6 bases, leaving 12 bases not matched to a gene. For the CDR3, the DNA is TGTGCCAGCTCGGGGGCAGGGGGAGCCCCTGAAGCTTTCTTT. Translating it yields CASSGAGGAPEAFF.

This chain uses TRBV7-2 with TRBJ2-1; 10 nucleotides align to TRBD2. This CDR3 has 16 amino acids. The V gene's germline CDR1 is SGHTA and CDR2 FQGNSA. V shed 1 base, J shed 4 bases, and the junction held 4 bases outside the gene matches. In DNA form, the CDR3 reads TGTGCCAGCAGCTTAGGCAGCGGGGGGGGTTACAATGAGCAGTTCTTC. Protein sequence: CASSLGSGGGYNEQFF.

The chain couples TRBV9 to TRBJ2-3; D gene uncertain. CDR3 length: 13 amino acids. Trimming took 2 bases from V and 5 from J, leaving 9 bases between them. CDR1 is SGDLS, CDR2 YYNGEE, per germline. CDR3 sequence reads: CASSVLGLDTQYF. The CDR3 bases are TGTGCCAGCAGCGTCCTAGGCTTAGATACGCAGTATTTT. Drawing the rest from reference TRBV9 and TRBJ2-3, the complete variable domain is DSGVTQTPKHLITATGQRVTLRCSPRSGDLSVYWYQQSLDQGLQFLIQYYNGEERAKGNILERFSAQQFPDLHSELNLSSLELGDSALYFCASSVLGLDTQYFGPGTRLTVL.

In DNA form, the CDR3 reads TGCGCCAGCAGCTTGGTTTGGAGCTCCTACAATGAGCAGTTCTTC. Residues: CASSLVWSSYNEQFF. This chain connects TRBV5-1 to TRBJ2-1, with unresolved D. V was cut by 0 bases and J by 0 bases, with 7 bases left in between. CDR3 length: 15 residues. Germline lookup yields CDR1 SGHRS and CDR2 YFSETQ.